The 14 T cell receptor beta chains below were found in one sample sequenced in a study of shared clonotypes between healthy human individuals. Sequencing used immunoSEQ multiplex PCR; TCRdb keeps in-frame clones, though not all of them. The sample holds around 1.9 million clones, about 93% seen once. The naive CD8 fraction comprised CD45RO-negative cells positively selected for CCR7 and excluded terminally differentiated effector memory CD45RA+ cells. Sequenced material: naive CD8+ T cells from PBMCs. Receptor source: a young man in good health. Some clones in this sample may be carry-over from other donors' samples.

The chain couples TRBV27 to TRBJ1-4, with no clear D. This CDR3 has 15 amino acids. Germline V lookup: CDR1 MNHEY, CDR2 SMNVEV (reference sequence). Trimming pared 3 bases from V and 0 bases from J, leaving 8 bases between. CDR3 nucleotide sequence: TGTGCCAGCAGTTTGTCACCCGCAACTAATGAAAAACTGTTTTTT. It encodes CASSLSPATNEKLFF.

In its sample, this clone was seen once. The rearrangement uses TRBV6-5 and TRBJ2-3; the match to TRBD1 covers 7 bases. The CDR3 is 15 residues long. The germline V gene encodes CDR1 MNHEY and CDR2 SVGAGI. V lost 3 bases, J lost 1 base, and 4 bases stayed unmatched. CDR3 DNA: TGTGCCAGCAGTTATAACAGGGGCGGCACAGATACGCAGTATTTT. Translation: CASSYNRGGTDTQYF.

CDR3 sequence reads: CAWTYAGGPSETQYF. CDR3 bases: TGTGCCTGGACTTACGCGGGAGGGCCCTCAGAGACCCAGTACTTC. This chain joins TRBV30 and TRBJ2-5, with TRBD2 identical over 9 bases. With V trimmed by 4 bases and J by 4 bases, 10 bases remained unmatched. Germline-derived CDR1 and CDR2 are GTSNPN and SVGIG (reference sequence). CDR3 length: 15 residues.

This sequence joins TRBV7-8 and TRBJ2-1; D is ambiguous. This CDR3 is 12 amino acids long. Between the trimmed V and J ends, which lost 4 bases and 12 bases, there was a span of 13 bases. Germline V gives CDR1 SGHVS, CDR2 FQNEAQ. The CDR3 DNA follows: TGTGCCAGCAGCTCCTCGGCAGATGGGCAGTTCTTC. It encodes CASSSSADGQFF.

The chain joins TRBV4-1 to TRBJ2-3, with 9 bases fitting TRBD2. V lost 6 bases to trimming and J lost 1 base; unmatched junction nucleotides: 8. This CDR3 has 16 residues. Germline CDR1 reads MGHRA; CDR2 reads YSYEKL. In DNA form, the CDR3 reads TGCGCCAGCAGAGGGACTAGCTGGCGGGGCACAGATACGCAGTATTTT. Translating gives CASRGTSWRGTDTQYF.

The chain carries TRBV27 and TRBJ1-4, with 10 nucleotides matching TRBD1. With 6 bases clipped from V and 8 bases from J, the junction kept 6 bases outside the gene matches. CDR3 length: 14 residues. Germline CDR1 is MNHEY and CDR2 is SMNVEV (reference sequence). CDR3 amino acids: CASSRDRGGEKLFF. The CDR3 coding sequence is TGTGCCAGCAGCCGGGACAGGGGAGGAGAAAAACTGTTTTTT.

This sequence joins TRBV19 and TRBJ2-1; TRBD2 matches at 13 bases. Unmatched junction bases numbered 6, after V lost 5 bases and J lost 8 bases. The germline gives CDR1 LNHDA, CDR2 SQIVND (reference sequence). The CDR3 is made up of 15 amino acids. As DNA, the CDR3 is TGTGCCAGTAGTCTACTAGCGGGAGGGTTCGATGAGCAGTTCTTC. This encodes CASSLLAGGFDEQFF.

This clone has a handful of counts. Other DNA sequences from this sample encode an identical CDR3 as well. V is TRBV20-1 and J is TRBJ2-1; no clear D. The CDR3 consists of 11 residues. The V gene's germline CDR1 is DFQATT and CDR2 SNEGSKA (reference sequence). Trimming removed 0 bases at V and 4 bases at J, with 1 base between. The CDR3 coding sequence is TGCAGTGCTAGAGAATACAATGAGCAGTTCTTC. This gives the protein CSAREYNEQFF.

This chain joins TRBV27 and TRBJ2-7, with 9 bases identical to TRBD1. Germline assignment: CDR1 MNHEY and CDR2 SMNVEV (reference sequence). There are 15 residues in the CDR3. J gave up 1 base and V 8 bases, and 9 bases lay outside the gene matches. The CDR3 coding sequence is TGTGCCAGCGGAATACGGACAGGGGTTTCCTACGAGCAGTACTTC. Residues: CASGIRTGVSYEQYF.

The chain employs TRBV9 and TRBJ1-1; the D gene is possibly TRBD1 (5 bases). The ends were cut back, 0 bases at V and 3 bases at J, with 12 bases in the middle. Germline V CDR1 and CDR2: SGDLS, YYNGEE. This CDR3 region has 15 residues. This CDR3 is CASSVVMGRDTEAFF. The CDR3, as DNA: TGTGCCAGCAGCGTAGTCATGGGGCGGGACACTGAAGCTTTCTTT. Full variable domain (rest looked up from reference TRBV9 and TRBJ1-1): DSGVTQTPKHLITATGQRVTLRCSPRSGDLSVYWYQQSLDQGLQFLIQYYNGEERAKGNILERFSAQQFPDLHSELNLSSLELGDSALYFCASSVVMGRDTEAFFGQGTRLTVV.

The CDR3 region has the DNA TGTGCCTGGAGTATCGTAGGACTAGCGGGAGTAGTGTCAGAGACCCAGTACTTC. Its protein product is CAWSIVGLAGVVSETQYF. V and J are TRBV30 and TRBJ2-5; 13 bases map to TRBD2. The CDR3 consists of 18 residues. Per the germline V gene, CDR1 is GTSNPN and CDR2 is SVGIG (reference sequence). The V segment lost 2 bases and the J segment 4 bases; nucleotides outside the gene matches: 13. Together with reference TRBV30 and TRBJ2-5, the CDR3 gives the full variable domain: SQTIHQWPATLVQPVGSPLSLECTVEGTSNPNLYWYRQAAGRGLQLLFYSVGIGQISSEVPQNLSASRPQDRQFILSSKKLLLSDSGFYLCAWSIVGLAGVVSETQYFGPGTRLLVL.

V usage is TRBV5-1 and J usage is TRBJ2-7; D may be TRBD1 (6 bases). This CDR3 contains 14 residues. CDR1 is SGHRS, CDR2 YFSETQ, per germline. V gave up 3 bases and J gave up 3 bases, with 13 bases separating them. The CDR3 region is CASSSRDMNYEQYF. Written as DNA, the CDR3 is TGCGCCAGCAGCTCCCGGGACATGAACTACGAGCAGTACTTC.

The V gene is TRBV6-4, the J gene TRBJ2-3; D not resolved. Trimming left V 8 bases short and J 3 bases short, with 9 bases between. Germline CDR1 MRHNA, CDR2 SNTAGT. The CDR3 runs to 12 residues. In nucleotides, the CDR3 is TGTGCCAGCGGCTGGGGAACAGATACGCAGTATTTT. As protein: CASGWGTDTQYF.

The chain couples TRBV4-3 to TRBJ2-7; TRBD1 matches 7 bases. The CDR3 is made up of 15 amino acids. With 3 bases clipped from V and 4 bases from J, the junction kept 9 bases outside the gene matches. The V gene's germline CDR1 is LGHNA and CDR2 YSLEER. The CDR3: CASSQGATGEYEQYF. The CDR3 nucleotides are TGCGCCAGCAGCCAGGGCGCAACAGGGGAATACGAGCAGTACTTC.